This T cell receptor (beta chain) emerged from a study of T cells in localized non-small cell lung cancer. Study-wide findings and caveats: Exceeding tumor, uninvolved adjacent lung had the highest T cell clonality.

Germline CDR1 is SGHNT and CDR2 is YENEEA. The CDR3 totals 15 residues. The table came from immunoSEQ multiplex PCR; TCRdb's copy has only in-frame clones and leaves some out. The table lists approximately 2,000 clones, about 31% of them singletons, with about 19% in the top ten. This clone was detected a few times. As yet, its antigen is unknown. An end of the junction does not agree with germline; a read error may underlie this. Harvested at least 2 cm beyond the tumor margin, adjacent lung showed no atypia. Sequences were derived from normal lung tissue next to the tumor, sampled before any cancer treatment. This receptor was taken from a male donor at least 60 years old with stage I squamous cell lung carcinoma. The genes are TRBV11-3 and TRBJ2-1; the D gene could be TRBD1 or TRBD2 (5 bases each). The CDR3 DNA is TGTGCCAGCAGCTTTGGGGTAACGGGGCTCAATAAGCAGTTCTTC. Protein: CASSFGVTGLNKQFF. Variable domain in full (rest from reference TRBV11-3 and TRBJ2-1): EAGVVQSPRYKIIEKKQPVAFWCNPISGHNTLYWYLQNLGQGPELLIRYENEEAVDDSQLPKDRFSAERLKGVDSTLKIQPAELGDSAVYLCASSFGVTGLNKQFFGPGTRLTVL.